This is a list of T cell receptor beta chains from one sample in a study of response to subunit inactivated influenza vaccine. TCRdb passed the RT-PCR reads through MiXCR, listing each CDR3 protein once. The table has 630,000 or so distinct CDR3 sequences, approximately 14% seen once. The sequences come from PBMCs from blood, collected 12 days after vaccination. Receptor source: a man aged 50-60 years who received an inactivated influenza vaccine. Both conserved end residues are part of each CDR3. Each record gives: V gene, D gene, clone size, J gene, CDR3 DNA, CDR3 protein. D genes are given only for firm matches. Clone size appears in some rows only: once, few, many, or a class for an expanded clone.

TRBV5-1,TRBD2,few,TRBJ2-5,TGCGCCAGCAGCTTGGGCGTAGCGGGGGGTTCTCAAGAGACCCAGTACTTC,CASSLGVAGGSQETQYF
TRBV28,TRBD1,once,TRBJ2-1,TGTGCCAGCAGTTTATTATTGGGCACTCGGGACAGGGGACACAATGAGCAGTTCTTC,CASSLLLGTRDRGHNEQFF
TRBV12-3/TRBV12-4,NA,few,TRBJ1-5,TGTGCCAGCAGTCGCTCCGGGACCAAAAATCAGCCCCAGCATTTT,CASSRSGTKNQPQHF
TRBV6-2/TRBV6-3,TRBD2,few,TRBJ2-5,TGTGCCAGCATCTCGGGACTAGCGGGAGGACAAGAGACCCAGTACTTC,CASISGLAGGQETQYF
TRBV4-1,NA,NA,TRBJ2-2,TGCGCCAGCAGCCAGGCCCAGGTCGGGTGGGACACCGGGGAGCTGTTTTTT,CASSQAQVGWDTGELFF
TRBV5-5,NA,NA,TRBJ2-5,TGTGCCAGCAGCTTGAGACACCCTCAAGAGACCCAGTACTTC,CASSLRHPQETQYF
TRBV30,NA,few,TRBJ1-1,TGTGCCTGGAGTACCGGGACGGCTAACACTGAAGCTTTCTTT,CAWSTGTANTEAFF
TRBV12-3/TRBV12-4,NA,few,TRBJ2-5,TGTGCCAGCAGCTTGACAGCGCAAGAGACCCAGTACTTC,CASSLTAQETQYF
TRBV9,TRBD1,few,TRBJ2-1,TGTGCCAGCAGCGTCGGGACAGGGAACAATGAGCAGTTCTTC,CASSVGTGNNEQFF
TRBV7-9,TRBD1,few,TRBJ1-2,TGTGCCAGCAGCTCCGCCGGGACAGGGGGGAATGGTGGCTACACCTTC,CASSSAGTGGNGGYTF
TRBV9,NA,NA,TRBJ1-2,TGTGCCAGCAGCGTCGAGGGCCATGGCTACACCTTC,CASSVEGHGYTF
TRBV9,NA,few,TRBJ2-1,TGTGCCAGCAGCGTAGACCCCCCCTCTGCGGTAAACTCCTACAATGAGCAGTTCTTC,CASSVDPPSAVNSYNEQFF
TRBV3-1,TRBD2,NA,TRBJ2-7,TGTGCCAGCAGCCTAGGGCGGGGGGCGGAACAGTACTTC,CASSLGRGAEQYF
TRBV15,NA,few,TRBJ2-3,TGTGCCACCAGCAGGGGAACAGATACGCAGTATTTT,CATSRGTDTQYF
TRBV11-2,TRBD1,few,TRBJ2-1,TGTGCCAGCAGCTCACCACATTTAGGGACAGGGCCCTACAATGAGCAGTTCTTC,CASSSPHLGTGPYNEQFF
TRBV7-9,TRBD1,many,TRBJ1-2,TGTGCCAGCAGCACCGGACAGGGCCCCTATGGCTACACCTTC,CASSTGQGPYGYTF
TRBV6-2/TRBV6-3,TRBD1,once,TRBJ2-5,TGTGCCAGCAGTCATGACAGGGGGGCGACCCAGTACTTC,CASSHDRGATQYF
TRBV15,NA,NA,TRBJ1-4,TGTGCCACCAGCAGAGATGGAGGTACTAATGAAAAACTGTTTTTT,CATSRDGGTNEKLFF
TRBV24-1,TRBD2,NA,TRBJ2-3,TGTGCCACCAGTTCCATCGGACTAGCGGAAGACACAGATACGCAGTATTTT,CATSSIGLAEDTDTQYF
TRBV20-1,TRBD1,few,TRBJ2-1,TGCAGTGCTAGAGATCAAAGCTCGGGGACAGGGGTCCGTGAGCAGTTCTTC,CSARDQSSGTGVREQFF
TRBV12-3/TRBV12-4,NA,NA,TRBJ1-3,TGTGCCAGCAGTTTAGACTACAGGGCCGGAAACACCATATATTTT,CASSLDYRAGNTIYF
TRBV20-1,TRBD1,NA,TRBJ2-1,TGCAGTGCACCTACCGTGACAGGGGGTGGTGAGCAGTTCTTC,CSAPTVTGGGEQFF
TRBV6-2/TRBV6-3,NA,NA,TRBJ2-1,TGTGCCAGCAGCCCGAGGGGGGGGGCAAGGCAATACAATGAGCAGTTCTTC,CASSPRGGARQYNEQFF
TRBV7-2,TRBD1,NA,TRBJ1-2,TGTGCCAGCAGCTACCTTGAGGGGGCGGGTGGCTACACCTTC,CASSYLEGAGGYTF
TRBV5-4,NA,few,TRBJ2-3,TGTGCCAGCAGCTTTACGGAACGAGATACGCAGTATTTT,CASSFTERDTQYF
TRBV29-1,TRBD2,NA,TRBJ2-7,TGCAGCGTTATCGCACTAGCGGGGGGCGAGCAGTACTTC,CSVIALAGGEQYF
TRBV4-3,NA,few,TRBJ2-6,TGCGCCAGCAGCCAAGATTTGCGGAGAAACTCTGGTGGGGCCAACGTCCTGACTTTC,CASSQDLRRNSGGANVLTF
TRBV14,NA,few,TRBJ2-7,TGTGCCAGCAGCCAAGATTTGGAGGGGTTGGCCTACGAGCAGTACTTC,CASSQDLEGLAYEQYF
TRBV5-1,NA,few,TRBJ1-2,TGCGCCAGCAGCTTGCGAAGGGGTGAGTTCTTCACTGGCTACACCTTC,CASSLRRGEFFTGYTF
TRBV5-1,NA,many,TRBJ2-7,TGCGCCAGCAGCGTTTACGAGCAGTACTTC,CASSVYEQYF
TRBV20-1,NA,NA,TRBJ1-2,TGCAGTGCTAGAAACAGGGTTGAGGGCTACACCTTC,CSARNRVEGYTF
TRBV2,NA,few,TRBJ2-3,TGTGCCAGCAGGATAGACCGAAATGTAGATACGCAGTATTTT,CASRIDRNVDTQYF
TRBV7-9,NA,NA,TRBJ2-1,TGTGCCAGCAGCTTAGAAGTGACCGGTGAGCAGTTCTTC,CASSLEVTGEQFF
TRBV12-3/TRBV12-4,NA,few,TRBJ2-7,TGTGCCAGCAGGCCCGATTCTGGCGAGCAGTACTTC,CASRPDSGEQYF
TRBV15,NA,few,TRBJ2-1,TGTGCCACCAGCAGAGATTGGATAACTAGGCTTGGGAATGAGCAGTTCTTC,CATSRDWITRLGNEQFF
TRBV4-3,NA,NA,TRBJ2-5,TGCGCCAGCAGCCAAGATACGACGGGCCAAGAGACCCAGTACTTC,CASSQDTTGQETQYF
TRBV7-9,NA,NA,TRBJ2-1,TGTGCCAGCAGCCATCGGGGGCGGGGGTATATGAATGAGCAGTTCTTC,CASSHRGRGYMNEQFF
TRBV5-4,NA,NA,TRBJ2-2,TGTGCCAGCAGCGACTGGCTCGGGGAGCTGTTTTTT,CASSDWLGELFF
TRBV12-3/TRBV12-4,TRBD2,NA,TRBJ2-5,TGTGCCAGCACCAATTTGCGGGAGTTTGAGGAGACCCAGTACTTC,CASTNLREFEETQYF
TRBV20-1,NA,NA,TRBJ2-6,TGCAGTGCTAGGGTAGCTGGGGCCAACGTCCTGACTTTC,CSARVAGANVLTF
TRBV29-1,NA,many,TRBJ2-6,TGCAGCGCTATAGACCCCGGGGCTGGGGCCAACGTCCTGACTTTC,CSAIDPGAGANVLTF
TRBV12-3/TRBV12-4,TRBD2,many,TRBJ2-7,TGTGCCAGCAGTAGCGGGGGGAGGTACGAGCAGTACTTC,CASSSGGRYEQYF
TRBV7-2,NA,NA,TRBJ1-5,TGTGCCAGCACTCGCGTGGCAGGGCGATTCTACAATCAGCCCCAGCATTTT,CASTRVAGRFYNQPQHF
TRBV29-1,NA,few,TRBJ1-4,TGCAGCGTTGAAGCGCAACCTGGGGAAAAACTGTTTTTT,CSVEAQPGEKLFF
TRBV4-3,NA,NA,TRBJ2-5,TGCGCCAGCAGCCAGGAGACACAGGGTTATCTGGAGACCCAGTACTTC,CASSQETQGYLETQYF
TRBV4-2,NA,many,TRBJ2-1,TGTGCCAGCAGCCGGGTCCCCAATGAGCAGTTCTTC,CASSRVPNEQFF
TRBV6-1,NA,few,TRBJ2-7,TGTGCCAGCAGGGTAAACGGGGGCGGTTCCTACGAGCAGTACTTC,CASRVNGGGSYEQYF
TRBV27,TRBD2,NA,TRBJ2-1,TGTGCCATCCGAGGGACTAGCGATAATGTTGAGCAGTTCTTC,CAIRGTSDNVEQFF
TRBV7-6,TRBD1,few,TRBJ2-7,TGTGCCAGCAGCTTAGCCCAACAGGGGTACGAGCAGTACTTC,CASSLAQQGYEQYF
TRBV6-5,TRBD2,NA,TRBJ2-7,TGTGCCAGCAGTTACTCAGCGGGGGGGACGCAGTTTCCCTACGAGCAGTACTTC,CASSYSAGGTQFPYEQYF
TRBV11-2,NA,NA,TRBJ2-1,TGTGCCAGCAGCCCCGTTGGGAGGTTGGCCGAGAATGAGCAGTTCTTC,CASSPVGRLAENEQFF
TRBV29-1,TRBD1,NA,TRBJ2-7,TGCAGCGTGCTGGACAGGATAATACAGTACTTC,CSVLDRIIQYF
TRBV29-1,NA,few,TRBJ2-3,TGCAGCGTTGGAGTTCTGGGACCCACAGATACGCAGTATTTT,CSVGVLGPTDTQYF
TRBV7-2,NA,NA,TRBJ2-5,TGTGCCAGCAGCCAGCCTAAGGCCTATTTTGAGGAGACCCAGTACTTC,CASSQPKAYFEETQYF
TRBV18,TRBD2,many,TRBJ2-1,TGTGCCAGCTCACCCGGGCTAGCGGATTACAATGAGCAGTTCTTC,CASSPGLADYNEQFF